This T cell receptor (beta chain) stems from a study of blood T cells in healthy people across ages. Study conclusions and caveats: Age showed a roughly linear inverse relationship with TCR beta diversity per million T cells. Donor CMV infection status was unknown, possibly confounding age-related changes in expanded clonotypes. Naive CD4+ cell counts and diversity both ran higher in long-lived than in aged donors.

Using a J-beta primer mix together with a sample-barcoded 5' primer, a second PCR was run for about 7 to 12 cycles. TCRdb re-derived calls from the 5' RACE reads in MiXCR, one entry per CDR3 protein. The repertoire has 650,000 to 800,000 distinct CDR3 sequences, 40% to 50% of them found once; the top ten carry roughly 18%. The study drew donors from healthy Caucasian individuals in Russia aged roughly 6 to 90. A remark on this clonotype: What it binds is unknown.

This CDR3 is built from 15 residues. Per germline, CDR1 DFQATT and CDR2 SNEGSKA (reference sequence). The sequencing input was blood. The TCR was taken from a man between 60 and 75 years old in good health. V usage is TRBV20-1 and J usage is TRBJ1-1; TRBD1 matches 8 bases. CDR3 nucleotide sequence: TGCAGAGGCCGCGGGGGGACAGGAATGAACACTGAAGCTTTCTTT. Translating gives CRGRGGTGMNTEAFF.